The subject of this entry is one TCR beta chain. The antigen remains undetermined. A junction end diverges from the germline sequence, so it may reflect a read error. The record originates from a study of identical twins. MiXCR was run by TCRdb on the 5' RACE reads, yielding one entry per CDR3 protein. The sample lists approximately 1.8 million distinct CDR3 sequences; under 35% were seen once. Findings and limits, study-wide: Cord blood beta clonotypes present at high abundance carried fewer insertions; no such pattern appeared in memory repertoires. Zero-insertion analyses could be partly confounded by invariant MAIT and iNKT cells. Out-of-frame TCR alpha sharing observed in monozygotic twins exceeded model estimates.

The source is a newborn girl in good health. Sequencing input: cord blood.

The CDR3 region is CAGSYMASSYNEQFF. CDR3 bases: TGTGCCGGCAGTTACATGGCTAGCTCCTACAATGAGCAGTTCTTC. J is TRBJ2-1 and V is TRBV6-6; D gene unclear. CDR1 is MNHNY and CDR2 is SVGAGI in the germline V gene (reference sequence). CDR3 size: 15 residues.